This is a list of T cell receptor beta chains from one sample in a study of blood T cell repertoires in COVID-19. The data were produced by immunoSEQ multiplex PCR, yet TCRdb's version contains in-frame clones alone and is incomplete. Found here are fewer than 250,000 clones, 70% to 85% of them singletons; the top ten hold approximately 13%. Sequencing was performed on peripheral blood. The receptors here all came from a woman in her fifties or sixties with acute or convalescent COVID-19. Both conserved end residues are part of each CDR3. The D gene is left open where the match is weak. Size is omitted from some rows. Given values are once, few, many or a class for expanded clones.

J: TRBJ1-4; size: .; D: TRBD1; V: TRBV9; CDR3: CASSGGQGRTNEKLFF; DNA: TGTGCCAGCAGCGGAGGACAGGGGAGGACTAATGAAAAACTGTTTTTT
J: TRBJ1-5; size: .; D: .; V: TRBV9; CDR3: CASSVDNSNQPQHF; DNA: TGTGCCAGCAGCGTAGACAATAGCAATCAGCCCCAGCATTTT
J: TRBJ2-3; size: .; D: .; V: TRBV5-1; CDR3: CASSLGVVADTQYF; DNA: TGCGCCAGCAGCTTGGGAGTTGTGGCAGATACGCAGTATTTT
J: TRBJ1-1; size: .; D: .; V: TRBV18; CDR3: CASSQTRGNTEAFF; DNA: TGTGCCAGCTCACAGACCAGGGGGAACACTGAAGCTTTCTTT
J: TRBJ2-7; size: .; D: .; V: TRBV19; CDR3: CASRLSGREQYF; DNA: TGTGCCAGTAGACTATCTGGGAGAGAGCAGTACTTC
J: TRBJ2-7; size: .; D: TRBD1; V: TRBV5-8; CDR3: CASSPMRVLTGSHEQYF; DNA: TGTGCCAGCAGCCCCATGAGGGTATTGACAGGGTCCCACGAGCAGTACTTC
J: TRBJ2-7; size: few; D: .; V: TRBV6-5; CDR3: CASSQGRPAIYEQYF; DNA: TGTGCCAGCAGTCAGGGCCGGCCAGCCATCTACGAGCAGTACTTC
J: TRBJ2-1; size: few; D: TRBD2; V: TRBV4-3; CDR3: CASSLTLAGDEQFF; DNA: TGCGCCAGCAGCCTCACTCTAGCGGGAGATGAGCAGTTCTTC
J: TRBJ2-7; size: few; D: TRBD1; V: TRBV4-1; CDR3: CASSQGDRGTYEQYF; DNA: TGCGCCAGCAGCCAAGGGGACAGGGGTACTTACGAGCAGTACTTC
J: TRBJ1-5; size: once; D: .; V: TRBV6-5; CDR3: CASTRLGPNQPQHF; DNA: TGTGCCAGCACCCGGTTGGGGCCTAATCAGCCCCAGCATTTT
J: TRBJ1-3; size: .; D: .; V: TRBV5-1; CDR3: CASSSGIPGNTIYF; DNA: TGCGCCAGCAGCTCAGGGATTCCTGGAAACACCATATATTTT
J: TRBJ1-4; size: .; D: TRBD1; V: TRBV28; CDR3: CASSLGGQWEKLFF; DNA: TGTGCCAGCAGTTTAGGGGGACAGTGGGAAAAACTGTTTTTT
J: TRBJ1-2; size: once; D: TRBD1; V: TRBV4-3; CDR3: CASSQAGTGAIGYTF; DNA: TGCGCCAGCAGCCAGGCCGGGACAGGGGCGATCGGCTACACCTTC
J: TRBJ1-6; size: .; D: .; V: TRBV24-1; CDR3: CATSEPREDSPLHF; DNA: TGTGCCACCAGTGAGCCCAGGGAGGATTCACCCCTCCACTTT
J: TRBJ1-5; size: .; D: .; V: TRBV11-2; CDR3: CASSKQGSNQPQHF; DNA: TGTGCCAGCAGTAAACAGGGATCCAATCAGCCCCAGCATTTT
J: TRBJ1-3; size: .; D: TRBD1; V: TRBV7-2; CDR3: CASSLTGPLEGNTIYF; DNA: TGTGCCAGCAGCCTGACAGGGCCCTTGGAAGGAAACACCATATATTTT
J: TRBJ2-7; size: .; D: .; V: TRBV7-2; CDR3: CASSLLFSFYEQYF; DNA: TGTGCCAGCAGCTTACTTTTCAGTTTCTACGAGCAGTACTTC
J: TRBJ2-1; size: .; D: .; V: TRBV9; CDR3: CASSPPGLRDLAEQFF; DNA: TGTGCCAGCAGCCCTCCCGGGCTTCGGGATCTAGCTGAGCAGTTCTTC
J: TRBJ1-6; size: .; D: .; V: TRBV5-6; CDR3: CASSLGSGVNSPLHF; DNA: TGTGCCAGCAGCTTGGGTTCAGGGGTTAATTCACCCCTCCACTTT
J: TRBJ1-5; size: .; D: TRBD1; V: TRBV30; CDR3: CAWSADRGSNQPQHF; DNA: TGTGCCTGGAGCGCCGACAGGGGCAGCAATCAGCCCCAGCATTTT
J: TRBJ1-2; size: .; D: .; V: TRBV30; CDR3: CAWSAEAGYGYTF; DNA: TGTGCCTGGAGTGCCGAAGCGGGCTATGGCTACACCTTC
J: TRBJ2-7; size: .; D: TRBD2; V: TRBV5-1; CDR3: CASSLASGAEQYF; DNA: TGCGCCAGCAGCTTGGCTAGCGGGGCCGAGCAGTACTTC
J: TRBJ2-7; size: few; D: .; V: TRBV19; CDR3: CASSIVAGEYYEQYF; DNA: TGTGCCAGTAGTATCGTCGCAGGGGAGTACTACGAGCAGTACTTC
J: TRBJ2-2; size: .; D: .; V: TRBV11-2; CDR3: CASSLGQGGLTGELFF; DNA: TGTGCCAGCAGCTTAGGGCAGGGGGGATTGACCGGGGAGCTGTTTTTT
J: TRBJ2-7; size: .; D: TRBD2; V: TRBV5-4; CDR3: CASSRKTSGGAHEQYF; DNA: TGTGCCAGCAGCCGGAAGACTAGCGGGGGGGCCCACGAGCAGTACTTC
J: TRBJ1-1; size: .; D: TRBD1; V: TRBV5-5; CDR3: CASSLTGQGNTEAFF; DNA: TGTGCCAGCAGCTTGACGGGACAGGGGAACACTGAAGCTTTCTTT
J: TRBJ2-7; size: few; D: TRBD1; V: TRBV10-1; CDR3: CASSPDRVPYEQYF; DNA: TGCGCCAGCAGTCCGGACAGGGTCCCCTACGAGCAGTACTTC
J: TRBJ1-2; size: .; D: .; V: TRBV28; CDR3: CASSLQGTANYGYTF; DNA: TGTGCCAGCAGTCTACAGGGAACAGCTAACTATGGCTACACCTTC
J: TRBJ2-2; size: .; D: TRBD1; V: TRBV27; CDR3: CASSRQGVVPGELFF; DNA: TGTGCCAGCAGCCGACAGGGCGTCGTCCCCGGGGAGCTGTTTTTT
J: TRBJ1-1; size: .; D: TRBD1; V: TRBV27; CDR3: CASSGWTGNTEAFF; DNA: TGTGCCAGCAGTGGGTGGACAGGGAACACTGAAGCTTTCTTT
J: TRBJ2-7; size: few; D: .; V: TRBV6-2/TRBV6-3; CDR3: CASSSFGYEQYF; DNA: TGTGCCAGCAGTTCATTCGGCTACGAGCAGTACTTC
J: TRBJ2-6; size: .; D: TRBD1; V: TRBV6-1; CDR3: CASSEDPGTGFTGANVLTF; DNA: TGTGCCAGCAGTGAAGACCCCGGGACAGGGTTCACTGGGGCCAACGTCCTGACTTTC
J: TRBJ1-2; size: .; D: TRBD1; V: TRBV19; CDR3: CASSIKSGGIYGYTF; DNA: TGTGCCAGTAGTATCAAGTCAGGGGGGATCTATGGCTACACCTTC
J: TRBJ1-4; size: .; D: .; V: TRBV18; CDR3: CASSPSVITLNEKLFF; DNA: TGTGCCAGCTCCCCGAGCGTTATCACGCTTAATGAAAAACTGTTTTTT
J: TRBJ2-3; size: .; D: TRBD1; V: TRBV27; CDR3: CASSTGQGRVTDTQYF; DNA: TGTGCCAGCAGTACCGGACAGGGGAGGGTGACAGATACGCAGTATTTT
J: TRBJ1-5; size: .; D: .; V: TRBV10-1; CDR3: CASSAGVAQPQHF; DNA: TGCGCCAGCAGTGCAGGGGTAGCTCAGCCCCAGCATTTT
J: TRBJ1-5; size: .; D: TRBD1; V: TRBV18; CDR3: CASSPPGPGGQPQHF; DNA: TGTGCCAGCTCACCTCCGGGACCAGGGGGTCAGCCCCAGCATTTT
J: TRBJ2-2; size: .; D: .; V: TRBV18; CDR3: CASSPLTGELFF; DNA: TGTGCCAGCTCACCCCTTACCGGGGAGCTGTTTTTT
J: TRBJ2-5; size: once; D: TRBD2; V: TRBV5-1; CDR3: CASSRPGLAGEETQYF; DNA: TGCGCCAGCAGTCGACCGGGACTAGCGGGGGAAGAGACCCAGTACTTC
J: TRBJ2-1; size: .; D: .; V: TRBV27; CDR3: CASQTGQRNEQFF; DNA: TGTGCCAGCCAAACGGGACAAAGGAATGAGCAGTTCTTC
J: TRBJ1-1; size: .; D: .; V: TRBV5-6; CDR3: CASSLARDFWGTEAFF; DNA: TGTGCCAGCAGCTTGGCCCGGGACTTTTGGGGCACTGAAGCTTTCTTT
J: TRBJ1-1; size: .; D: .; V: TRBV7-2; CDR3: CASSLAAGRGTEAFF; DNA: TGTGCCAGCAGCTTAGCGGCAGGGCGAGGCACTGAAGCTTTCTTT
J: TRBJ1-1; size: .; D: .; V: TRBV19; CDR3: CATGWGRYTEAFF; DNA: TGTGCCACTGGTTGGGGCCGGTACACTGAAGCTTTCTTT
J: TRBJ1-4; size: many; D: .; V: TRBV6-1; CDR3: CASSEPGGEKLFF; DNA: TGTGCCAGCAGTGAACCGGGGGGGGAAAAACTGTTTTTT
J: TRBJ2-2; size: .; D: .; V: TRBV19; CDR3: CASSPRQAYTGELFF; DNA: TGTGCCAGTAGTCCCAGACAGGCGTACACCGGGGAGCTGTTTTTT
J: TRBJ1-3; size: .; D: .; V: TRBV7-2; CDR3: CASSLATGLGNTIYF; DNA: TGTGCCAGCAGCTTAGCTACAGGGTTGGGAAACACCATATATTTT